This is a list of T cell receptor beta chains from one sample in a study of T cell responses to AZD1222 COVID-19 vaccine. Method: immunoSEQ multiplex PCR; TCRdb's copy keeps in-frame clones and lacks some. The sample yields about 56,000 clones, over 80% seen once. The input for sequencing was peripheral blood, taken on day 0 of AZD1222 vaccination. Every receptor here comes from an adult in good health. Each CDR3 is given with its conserved first and last residue. Fields, in order: D gene, V gene, clone size, J gene, CDR3 DNA, CDR3 protein. The D gene is left open where the match is weak. For some rows the clone size is stated as once, few or many, or as a class when expanded; others skip it.

d_call: NA; v_call: TRBV15; clone_size: NA; j_call: TRBJ1-4; cdr3_nt: TGTGCCACCAGCAGAGATTTATGGCAAGCTAATGAAAAACTGTTTTTT; cdr3_aa: CATSRDLWQANEKLFF
d_call: TRBD2; v_call: TRBV9; clone_size: NA; j_call: TRBJ2-3; cdr3_nt: TGTGCCAGCAGCTTAACTAGCGGGACCACAGATACGCAGTATTTT; cdr3_aa: CASSLTSGTTDTQYF
d_call: TRBD1; v_call: TRBV29-1; clone_size: once; j_call: TRBJ2-1; cdr3_nt: TGCAGCGCCGAACGAGGACAGGGTACGGGTGAGCAGTTCTTC; cdr3_aa: CSAERGQGTGEQFF
d_call: NA; v_call: TRBV6-4; clone_size: NA; j_call: TRBJ2-7; cdr3_nt: TGTGCCAGCCTGGAGGGACCCACCCACGAGCAGTACTTC; cdr3_aa: CASLEGPTHEQYF
d_call: NA; v_call: TRBV11-2; clone_size: few; j_call: TRBJ1-1; cdr3_nt: TGTGCCAGCAGCTTTGGGACCCTGGGCACTGAAGCTTTCTTT; cdr3_aa: CASSFGTLGTEAFF
d_call: NA; v_call: TRBV15; clone_size: NA; j_call: TRBJ2-1; cdr3_nt: TGTGCCGCCCGACAGGATCTCAATGAGCAGTTCTTC; cdr3_aa: CAARQDLNEQFF
d_call: TRBD2; v_call: TRBV19; clone_size: NA; j_call: TRBJ2-1; cdr3_nt: TGTGCCAGCGGACCCATAGCGGGAGCTCCCAATGAGCAGTTCTTC; cdr3_aa: CASGPIAGAPNEQFF
d_call: NA; v_call: TRBV7-7; clone_size: NA; j_call: TRBJ2-3; cdr3_nt: TGTGCCAGCAGCTTAGCCGGGGCCCCCACAGATACGCAGTATTTT; cdr3_aa: CASSLAGAPTDTQYF
d_call: NA; v_call: TRBV5-1; clone_size: NA; j_call: TRBJ2-1; cdr3_nt: TGCGCCAGCAGCTGGTCAGGGGATTACAATGAGCAGTTCTTC; cdr3_aa: CASSWSGDYNEQFF
d_call: NA; v_call: TRBV3-1/TRBV3-2; clone_size: once; j_call: TRBJ2-3; cdr3_nt: TGTGCCAGCAGCCACTCAGGCGAAGGGGGAGGGGTAGATACGCAGTATTTT; cdr3_aa: CASSHSGEGGGVDTQYF
d_call: NA; v_call: TRBV9; clone_size: once; j_call: TRBJ1-2; cdr3_nt: TGTGCCAGCAGCGACGGCCAGGGGATTTATGGCTACACCTTC; cdr3_aa: CASSDGQGIYGYTF
d_call: NA; v_call: TRBV11-2; clone_size: NA; j_call: TRBJ2-1; cdr3_nt: TGTGCCAGCAGCTCCCGTTACAATGAGCAGTTCTTC; cdr3_aa: CASSSRYNEQFF
d_call: TRBD2; v_call: TRBV7-2; clone_size: NA; j_call: TRBJ2-1; cdr3_nt: TGTGCCAGCAGCGCACTAGCGGGAGCGGGTACCTACAATGAGCAGTTCTTC; cdr3_aa: CASSALAGAGTYNEQFF
d_call: TRBD1; v_call: TRBV7-6; clone_size: NA; j_call: TRBJ2-7; cdr3_nt: TGTGCCAGCGGCTGGGGACAGCAGTCCTACGAGCAGTACTTC; cdr3_aa: CASGWGQQSYEQYF
d_call: NA; v_call: TRBV13; clone_size: NA; j_call: TRBJ2-1; cdr3_nt: TGTGCCAGCAGCTTAGGGCCAGGGAGGACGAGTGAGCAGTTCTTC; cdr3_aa: CASSLGPGRTSEQFF
d_call: TRBD1; v_call: TRBV5-1; clone_size: NA; j_call: TRBJ2-1; cdr3_nt: TGCGCCAGCAGCTTGGAGAGCAGGGGGCAGGTTGAGCAGTTCTTC; cdr3_aa: CASSLESRGQVEQFF
d_call: NA; v_call: TRBV28; clone_size: NA; j_call: TRBJ2-3; cdr3_nt: TGTGCCAGCAGTATAGGAGGGGGCGCAGATACGCAGTATTTT; cdr3_aa: CASSIGGGADTQYF
d_call: NA; v_call: TRBV30; clone_size: NA; j_call: TRBJ2-5; cdr3_nt: TGTGCCTGGAGTGTAAGCGAGACCCAGTACTTC; cdr3_aa: CAWSVSETQYF
d_call: TRBD1; v_call: TRBV5-1; clone_size: NA; j_call: TRBJ2-7; cdr3_nt: TGCGCCAGCAGCTTAACAGGGGGCCAGGTTTCCTACGAGCAGTACTTC; cdr3_aa: CASSLTGGQVSYEQYF
d_call: NA; v_call: TRBV19; clone_size: NA; j_call: TRBJ2-3; cdr3_nt: TGTGCCAGTACCCCACCGGCGGGCTACACCACAGATACGCAGTATTTT; cdr3_aa: CASTPPAGYTTDTQYF
d_call: TRBD1; v_call: TRBV18; clone_size: NA; j_call: TRBJ1-1; cdr3_nt: TGTGCCAGCTCAAATACAGGGGCCCTAGCTTTCTTT; cdr3_aa: CASSNTGALAFF
d_call: NA; v_call: TRBV29-1; clone_size: NA; j_call: TRBJ2-7; cdr3_nt: TGCAGCGTTAGACAGACCTCGGGGGAGCAGTACTTC; cdr3_aa: CSVRQTSGEQYF
d_call: TRBD2; v_call: TRBV29-1; clone_size: NA; j_call: TRBJ2-7; cdr3_nt: TGCAGCGGAGGGGCTAGCGGGAGGCCGAGAGAGCAGTACTTC; cdr3_aa: CSGGASGRPREQYF
d_call: NA; v_call: TRBV3-1/TRBV3-2; clone_size: NA; j_call: TRBJ1-1; cdr3_nt: TGTGCCAGCAGCCCCACGCGACAAAACAGGGTTTTT; cdr3_aa: CASSPTRQNRVF
d_call: TRBD1; v_call: TRBV9; clone_size: NA; j_call: TRBJ1-1; cdr3_nt: TGTGCCAGCAGCATCCAGGGGGGCACTGAAGCTTTCTTT; cdr3_aa: CASSIQGGTEAFF
d_call: TRBD1; v_call: TRBV29-1; clone_size: NA; j_call: TRBJ2-5; cdr3_nt: TGCAGCGTACGGACAGGGGGCGGCGAGACCCAGTACTTC; cdr3_aa: CSVRTGGGETQYF